The 12 T cell receptor beta chains in this list originate from one sample, sequenced in a study of blood T cell repertoires in COVID-19 (dated by TCRdb to the early 2020s). The library came from the immunoSEQ multiplex PCR assay. TCRdb took over this immuneACCESS table, retaining in-frame rearrangements with V and J assigned. Such tables are incomplete; in checked studies, under half of the missing clones stem from an unresolved V gene, and the remainder is unexplained. The sample yields over 90,000 clones; 85% to 90% were counted once. The top ten clonotypes cover over 2.5% of the sample. The material sequenced was peripheral blood. These receptors were obtained from a man aged 45-65 years with active or convalescent COVID-19.

This sequence joins TRBV7-9 and TRBJ1-4, with 9 bases identical to TRBD1. Germline assignment: CDR1 SEHNR and CDR2 FQNEAQ (reference sequence). The CDR3 has 15 amino acids. Unmatched junction bases numbered 5, after V lost 1 base and J lost 8 bases. The CDR3 loop is CASSLDRGRWEKLFF. Here the CDR3 DNA reads TGTGCCAGCAGCTTAGACAGGGGGCGCTGGGAAAAACTGTTTTTT.

V usage is TRBV7-2 and J usage is TRBJ1-4, with D unresolved. Germline values: CDR1 SGHTA, CDR2 FQGNSA. The CDR3 totals 15 residues. The V end was cut by 5 bases, the J end by 5 bases, with 15 bases between. CDR3 sequence: CASSPIWGGNEKLFF. CDR3 DNA sequence: TGTGCCAGCAGCCCGATTTGGGGAGGGAATGAAAAACTGTTTTTT.

J is TRBJ2-5 and V is TRBV7-9; D may be TRBD2 (5 bases). Germline assignment: CDR1 SEHNR and CDR2 FQNEAQ (reference sequence). CDR3 length: 12 residues. V lost 9 bases and J lost 5, with 13 bases in between. The CDR3 DNA reads TGTGCCAGTCGGAGGTTGTCGGAGACCCAGTACTTC. This translates into CASRRLSETQYF.

This chain uses TRBV21-1 with TRBJ1-5; the table's D call TRBD1 went unverified against the DNA. TRBV21-1 is a recognized pseudogene. The CDR3 spans 17 residues. The CDR3 here is CASSNRVRQPCNQPQHF. The CDR3 DNA reads as TGTGCCAGCAGCAATAGGGTCCGACAGCCCTGCAATCAGCCCCAGCATTTT.

This clone was seen a handful of times. The V and J genes are TRBV27 and TRBJ2-3, with 12 positions matching TRBD2. There are 18 residues in the CDR3. Trimming cost V 7 bases and J 0 bases; bases outside gene matches: 11. Germline V gene sequence: CDR1 MNHEY, CDR2 SMNVEV (reference sequence). This chain's CDR3 is CASNWGLAGPLSTDTQYF. The CDR3 DNA sequence: TGTGCCAGCAATTGGGGACTAGCGGGTCCCCTTAGCACAGATACGCAGTATTTT.

This clone has a handful of counts. The gene calls are TRBV4-2 and TRBJ2-2; no firm D call. Germline V gene lookup returns CDR1 LGHNA and CDR2 YNFKEQ. V lost 0 bases and J lost 2, with 7 bases in between. CDR3 length: 15 residues. Here the CDR3 reads CASSQDPRNTGELFF. The DNA of the CDR3 is TGTGCCAGCAGCCAAGATCCCAGAAACACCGGGGAGCTGTTTTTT.

V and J are TRBV3-1 (or the pseudogene TRBV3-2) and TRBJ1-5; D perhaps matches TRBD1 (5 bases). CDR3 length equals 15 residues. Germline CDR1 and CDR2: LGHDT and YNNKEL (reference sequence). Trimming left V 4 bases short and J 0 bases short, with 10 bases between. The CDR3, as DNA: TGTGCCAGCAGCCTTACGACAGCTAGCAATCAGCCCCAGCATTTT. It codes for CASSLTTASNQPQHF.

The V and J genes are TRBV5-1 and TRBJ2-2; the match to TRBD1 covers 8 bases. Trimming removed 4 bases from V and 1 base from J; junction bases left unmatched: 6. Germline V gene lookup returns CDR1 SGHRS and CDR2 YFSETQ. The length of the CDR3 is 16 residues. DNA of the CDR3: TGCGCCAGCAGCCCCTTCGGGACAGGGAACACCGGGGAGCTGTTTTTT. Translated, it gives CASSPFGTGNTGELFF.

V and J are TRBV18 and TRBJ1-5, with 7 bases lining up with TRBD1. The CDR3 is 15 residues long. CDR1 and CDR2 from the germline V gene are KGHSH and LQKENI. Unmatched junction bases numbered 2, after V lost 3 bases and J lost 0 bases. Written as DNA, the CDR3 is TGTGCCAGCTCACCCGGGACAGTTAGCAATCAGCCCCAGCATTTT. It codes for CASSPGTVSNQPQHF.

The rearrangement joins TRBV6-1 to TRBJ1-6; TRBD1 might be the D (5 bases). This CDR3 has 13 residues. Trimming cost V 2 bases and J 8 bases, with 7 bases left between them. Looked up from germline, CDR1 is MNHNS and CDR2 is SASEGT. The CDR3 protein is CASSERGDSPLHF. DNA for the CDR3: TGTGCCAGCAGTGAAAGGGGTGATTCACCCCTCCACTTT.

This clone was counted at least ten times. The chain uses TRBV6-1 and TRBJ2-7; TRBD2 matches at 9 bases. With 3 bases clipped from V and 3 bases from J, the junction kept 12 bases outside the gene matches. This CDR3 region has 17 residues. In germline, CDR1 is MNHNS, CDR2 SASEGT. The DNA of the CDR3 is TGTGCCAGCAGTGACCCCTGGCGGGAGGGACATTACTACGAGCAGTACGTC. Protein: CASSDPWREGHYYEQYV.

The chain carries TRBV9 and TRBJ1-4; 7 nucleotides agree with TRBD1. Germline lookup yields CDR1 SGDLS and CDR2 YYNGEE. The CDR3 is 15 amino acids. The ends lost 4 bases at V and 5 bases at J; junction bases unmatched: 8. The CDR3 nucleotides read TGTGCCAGCAGCATCACAGGGGCGGTAAATGAAAAACTGTTTTTT. The encoded protein is CASSITGAVNEKLFF.